Below, 25 T cell receptor beta chains from the same sample are listed, as sequenced in a study of T cell repertoires in cytomegalovirus infection (dated by TCRdb to the late 2010s). Sequencing was carried out with an Illumina HiSeq 1500. Starting from the raw public reads, TCRdb applied fastp trimming at Q25, assembled clones with MiXCR and retained in-frame beta chains. CDR3 protein sequences are deduplicated, and each keeps its most common genes and DNA. In all, the sample holds 150,000 to 200,000 distinct CDR3 sequences, and 28% of those were seen once. The top ten clones comprise around 29% of the sample. The sample comprised PBMCs. All receptors come from a human donor in good health (CMV status not recorded). Some clones in this sample may be carry-over from other donors' samples.

The sample holds many counts of this clonotype. J is TRBJ1-2 and V is TRBV7-2; 9 nucleotides agree with TRBD1. The CDR3 is made up of 13 amino acids. Losses at the gene ends were 5 bases for V and 4 bases for J; bases not matched to a gene: 2. CDR1 and CDR2 (germline): SGHTA, FQGNSA. In DNA form, the CDR3 reads TGTGCCAGCAGCGGGGGACAGGGCTATGGCTACACCTTC. Translating gives CASSGGQGYGYTF.

V is TRBV3-1 and J is TRBJ1-2; 8 bases agree with TRBD1. The V gene's germline CDR1 is LGHDT and CDR2 YNNKEL (reference sequence). The ends lost 1 base at V and 8 bases at J; junction bases unmatched: 3. CDR3 length equals 13 residues. The CDR3 sequence: CASSQATGGGYTF. CDR3 nucleotide sequence: TGTGCCAGCAGCCAAGCCACAGGGGGAGGCTACACCTTC.

This clonotype was recorded many times. This chain uses TRBV7-2 with TRBJ1-2; D may be TRBD1 (5 bases). CDR3 size: 13 residues. Germline CDR1 is SGHTA and CDR2 is FQGNSA. Trimming shortened V by 7 bases and J by 4 bases, and 13 bases separated the two germline ends. The CDR3 is CASNQGPAYGYTF. The CDR3 nucleotides are TGTGCCAGCAACCAGGGTCCGGCCTATGGCTACACCTTC.

Details on this clonotype: The missing conserved phenylalanine or tryptophan at the end of this CDR3 makes a read error likely. This chain uses TRBV19 with TRBJ1-1; no clear D gene. The CDR3 covers 12 residues. Deletions cut 5 bases from V and 4 bases from J, with 8 bases between. Per the germline V gene, CDR1 is LNHDA and CDR2 is SQIVND (reference sequence). This CDR3 is CASSSLGTEAFS. The DNA for the CDR3 is TGTGCCAGTAGTTCCCTTGGCACTGAAGCTTTCTCT.

The chain links TRBV5-4 to TRBJ2-5; D gene ambiguous. CDR3 length: 14 amino acids. The germline V and J ends were trimmed by 1 base and 5 bases, with 12 bases remaining between them. Germline V CDR1 and CDR2: SGHNT, YYREEE (reference sequence). The CDR3 loop is CASSLIVAGETQYF. The CDR3 nucleotides are TGTGCCAGCAGCTTGATTGTAGCTGGGGAGACCCAGTACTTC.

With regard to this clonotype: This sequence may be a read error, since a much larger clone differs from it by one base. The CDR3 region is CASRLGGAYEQYF. In nucleotides, the CDR3 is TGTGCCAGCAGATTAGGCGGAGCCTACGAGCAGTACTTC. The chain carries TRBV7-2 and TRBJ2-7; no firm D call. This CDR3 comprises 13 residues. Germline V gene sequence: CDR1 SGHTA, CDR2 FQGNSA.

V and J are TRBV30 and TRBJ1-1, with 7 bases lining up with TRBD1. The junction had 3 bases not matched to a gene; V was cut back by 3 bases and J by 2 bases. The CDR3 is 13 residues long. Germline V gene sequence: CDR1 GTSNPN, CDR2 SVGIG (reference sequence). The CDR3 reads CAWRRQGNTEAFF. DNA of the CDR3: TGTGCCTGGAGGAGACAGGGAAACACTGAAGCTTTCTTT.

Ten or more counts support this clonotype. This chain uses TRBV7-2 with TRBJ2-7, with D tentatively TRBD1 (6 bases). V was shortened by 0 bases and J by 2 bases, with 14 bases between the two germline ends. Germline V gives CDR1 SGHTA, CDR2 FQGNSA. This CDR3 contains 16 residues. CDR3 in amino acids: CASSLALGAMAYEQYF. As DNA, the CDR3 is TGTGCCAGCAGCTTAGCGCTGGGGGCGATGGCCTACGAGCAGTACTTC.

This clonotype has a handful of counts. The chain recombines TRBV7-2 with TRBJ1-1; the match to TRBD1 covers 10 bases. Germline V gene sequence: CDR1 SGHTA, CDR2 FQGNSA. The CDR3 totals 16 residues. The junction had 2 bases not matched to a gene; V was cut back by 0 bases and J by 1 base. The DNA of the CDR3 is TGTGCCAGCAGCTTAGCCCGGACAGGGGGGAACACTGAAGCTTTCTTT. This translates into CASSLARTGGNTEAFF.

This clonotype was observed a handful of times. The chain carries TRBV5-1 and TRBJ2-3, with TRBD1 matching over 7 bases. The germline gives CDR1 SGHRS, CDR2 YFSETQ. V lost 4 bases, J lost 2 bases, and 4 bases stayed unmatched. The CDR3 consists of 14 residues. The CDR3: CASSGGTDTDTQYF. CDR3 nucleotide sequence: TGCGCCAGCAGCGGTGGGACAGACACAGATACGCAGTATTTT.

This clonotype was seen only a few times. The rearrangement joins TRBV20-1 to TRBJ2-7; maybe TRBD1 (5 bases). Trimming removed 6 bases from V and 11 bases from J, with 29 bases in between. Germline CDR1 reads DFQATT; CDR2 reads SNEGSKA (reference sequence). The CDR3 extends over 15 amino acids. The CDR3 region is CSALQGDSYPPREYF. CDR3 in DNA: TGCAGTGCCCTGCAGGGTGACAGCTACCCCCCCCGGGAGTACTTC.

This rearrangement joins TRBV25-1 to TRBJ1-1, with D possibly TRBD1 on 5 matching bases. The germline gives CDR1 MGHDK, CDR2 SYGVNS. This CDR3 spans 11 amino acids. Trimming took off 6 bases at V and 13 bases at J, with 15 bases between the two ends. CDR3 residues: CASRGTFNVFF. In nucleotides, the CDR3 is TGTGCCAGCAGGGGGACTTTTAACGTTTTCTTT.

With regard to this clonotype: A much larger clone differs by one base, so this may be a read error. The chain has TRBV7-2 and TRBJ1-2, with 7 positions matching TRBD1. CDR1 is SGHTA and CDR2 is FQGNSA in the germline V gene. The CDR3 is made up of 15 amino acids. The CDR3 DNA sequence: TGTGCCAACAGCTTCGGGCTACAGGGGTTTGACGGCTACACCTTC. As protein: CANSFGLQGFDGYTF.

There are a few counts of this clonotype. This chain uses TRBV12-3 or TRBV12-4 with TRBJ2-1; TRBD2 matches 15 bases. V lost 5 bases, J lost 8 bases, and 7 bases stayed unmatched. The CDR3 consists of 16 residues. The CDR3 loop is CASSPGLAGGRDEQFF. CDR3 nucleotide sequence: TGTGCCAGCAGTCCCGGACTAGCGGGGGGGCGGGATGAGCAGTTCTTC.

This chain joins TRBV29-1 and TRBJ2-2; no clear D. Trimming took off 4 bases at V and 5 bases at J, with 14 bases between the two ends. The CDR3 has 14 amino acids. Germline V gene data show CDR1 as SQVTM and CDR2 as ANQGSEA. In DNA, the CDR3 is TGCAGCGTTGCTTCGAGGAGAGGAACCGGGGAGCTGTTTTTT. Protein product: CSVASRRGTGELFF.

The chain couples TRBV18 to TRBJ2-3; D may be TRBD2 (6 bases). The CDR3 covers 16 residues. Trimming shortened V by 5 bases and J by 0 bases, and 15 bases separated the two germline ends. CDR1 is KGHSH and CDR2 is LQKENI in the germline V gene. The DNA for the CDR3 is TGTGCCAGCTCATCCGGGACTCCCTCTAGCACAGATACGCAGTATTTT. Its translation: CASSSGTPSSTDTQYF.

This clonotype was seen a single time. This sequence joins TRBV2 and TRBJ2-7; maybe TRBD2 (5 bases). V shed 7 bases and J shed 1 base, with 8 bases lying between them. CDR1 SNHLY and CDR2 FYNNEI come from the germline V gene. The CDR3 is made up of 12 amino acids. The CDR3 here is CASKRDSYEQYF. CDR3 in DNA: TGTGCCAGCAAGAGGGATTCCTACGAGCAGTACTTC.

As for this clonotype: One end of the junction is discordant with germline, which a read error may explain. The rearrangement links TRBV7-6 to TRBJ2-5; 7 bases match TRBD1. Germline CDR1 and CDR2: SGHVS and FNYEAQ. The CDR3 extends over 14 amino acids. The CDR3 DNA reads TGTGCTAGCAGCTTAGAGGCAGGGGGAGAGACCCAGTACTTC. Amino acids: CASSLEAGGETQYF.

This clonotype was observed many times. This chain uses TRBV7-2 with TRBJ2-3; D is tentatively TRBD1 or TRBD2 (6 bases each). CDR1 SGHTA and CDR2 FQGNSA come from the germline V gene. The CDR3 runs 17 residues. Trimming took 5 bases from V and 5 from J, leaving 23 bases between them. DNA for the CDR3: TGTGCCAGCAGCCGTGGACTAAGAGGCACGGACAGAGATACGCAGTATTTT. This translates into CASSRGLRGTDRDTQYF.

V is TRBV4-2 and J is TRBJ1-1; D gene uncertain. The V end was cut by 1 base, the J end by 5 bases, with 8 bases between. The germline CDR1 and CDR2 sequences are LGHNA and YNFKEQ. CDR3 length equals 13 residues. The CDR3 nucleotides read TGTGCCAGCAGCCAAGCGGGGAAGACTGAAGCTTTCTTT. This codes for CASSQAGKTEAFF.

The V call is TRBV12-3 or TRBV12-4, the J call TRBJ2-3; D possibly matches TRBD1 or TRBD2 (5 bases each). V shed 4 bases and J shed 5 bases, with 10 bases lying between them. This CDR3 has 13 amino acids. The CDR3 region has the DNA TGTGCCAGCAGTTGGGGGAAGCAAGATACGCAGTATTTT. Its protein product is CASSWGKQDTQYF.

The rearrangement uses TRBV5-6 and TRBJ1-4; 8 positions match TRBD1. Trimming took 4 bases from V and 8 from J; bases not matched to a gene: 13. The CDR3 length is 16 residues. Germline values: CDR1 SGHDT, CDR2 YYEEEE. The DNA for the CDR3 is TGTGCCAGCAGCGCAGACTCGGACAGGGATGGCGAAAAACTGTTTTTT. Protein product: CASSADSDRDGEKLFF.

There are a few counts of this clonotype. The chain uses TRBV7-3 and TRBJ2-5; the match to TRBD2 covers 9 bases. The CDR3 consists of 16 residues. Germline trimming cut 5 bases from V and 5 bases from J; bases unmatched to any gene: 12. CDR1 is SGHTA and CDR2 is FQGTGA in the germline V gene. The chain's CDR3 is CASSPRRGGAGETQYF. The CDR3 DNA is TGTGCCAGCAGCCCACGGCGCGGGGGGGCCGGGGAGACCCAGTACTTC.

In the case of this clonotype: A much larger clone lies one base from this, so it may be a read error. This sequence joins TRBV7-8 and TRBJ1-1, with 7 bases aligning to TRBD1. This CDR3 has 13 amino acids. Germline V lookup: CDR1 SGHVS, CDR2 FQNEAQ. V shed 5 bases and J 1 base; nucleotides not matched to a gene: 1. The CDR3 DNA reads TGTGCCAGCAGCGGGACAGAGAACACTGAAGCTTTCTTT. The encoded protein is CASSGTENTEAFF.

The rearrangement links TRBV20-1 to TRBJ2-3, with D maybe TRBD1 (6 bases). Germline CDR1 DFQATT, CDR2 SNEGSKA (reference sequence). The CDR3 sequence is 15 residues long. The germline V and J ends were trimmed by 5 bases and 6 bases, with 21 bases remaining between them. The CDR3 reads CSAPPEGHSWDTQYF. Here the CDR3 DNA reads TGCAGTGCTCCCCCCGAGGGACATTCATGGGATACGCAGTATTTT.